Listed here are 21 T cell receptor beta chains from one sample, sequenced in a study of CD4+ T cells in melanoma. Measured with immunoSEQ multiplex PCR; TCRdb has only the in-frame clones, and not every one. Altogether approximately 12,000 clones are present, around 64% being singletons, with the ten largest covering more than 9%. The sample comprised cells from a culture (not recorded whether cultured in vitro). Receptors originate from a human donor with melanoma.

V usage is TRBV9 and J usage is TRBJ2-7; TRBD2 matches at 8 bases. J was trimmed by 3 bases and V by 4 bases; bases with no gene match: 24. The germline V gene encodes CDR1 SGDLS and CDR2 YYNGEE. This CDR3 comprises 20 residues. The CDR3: CASSRGWGGSGIPSLYEQYF. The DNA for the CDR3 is TGTGCCAGCAGCCGGGGATGGGGTGGTAGCGGGATTCCGAGTCTCTACGAGCAGTACTTC.

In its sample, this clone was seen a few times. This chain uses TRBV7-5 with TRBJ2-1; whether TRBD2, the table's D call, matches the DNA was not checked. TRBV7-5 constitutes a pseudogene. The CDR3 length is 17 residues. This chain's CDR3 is CARSPRRAGRYYNEQFF. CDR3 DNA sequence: TGTGCCAGAAGCCCAAGGAGGGCGGGTCGCTACTACAATGAGCAGTTCTTC.

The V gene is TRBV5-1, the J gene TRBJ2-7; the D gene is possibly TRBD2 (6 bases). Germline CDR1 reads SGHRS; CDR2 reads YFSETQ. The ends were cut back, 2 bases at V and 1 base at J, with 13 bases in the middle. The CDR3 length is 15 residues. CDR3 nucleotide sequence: TGCGCCAGCAGCTTTCATGAACTAGCTTCCTACGAGCAGTACTTC. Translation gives CASSFHELASYEQYF.

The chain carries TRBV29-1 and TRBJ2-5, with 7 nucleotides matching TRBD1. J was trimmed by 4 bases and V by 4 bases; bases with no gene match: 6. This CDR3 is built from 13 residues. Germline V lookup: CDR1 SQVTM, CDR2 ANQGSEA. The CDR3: CSVGRTGAETQYF. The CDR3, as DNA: TGCAGCGTTGGTAGGACAGGTGCAGAGACCCAGTACTTC.

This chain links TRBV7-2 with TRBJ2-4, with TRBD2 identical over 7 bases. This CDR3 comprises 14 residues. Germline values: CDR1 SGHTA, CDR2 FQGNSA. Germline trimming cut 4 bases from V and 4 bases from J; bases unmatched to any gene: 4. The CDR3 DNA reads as TGTGCCAGCAGCTCCGGGACTACTAAAAACATTCAGTACTTC. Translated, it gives CASSSGTTKNIQYF.

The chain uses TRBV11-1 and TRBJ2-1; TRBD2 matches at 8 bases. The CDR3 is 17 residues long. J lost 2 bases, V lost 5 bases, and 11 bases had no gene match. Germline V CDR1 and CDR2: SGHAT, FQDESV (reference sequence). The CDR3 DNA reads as TGTGCCAGCAGCCCTCTAAGGACGGGGGGGCCCTACAATGAGCAGTTCTTC. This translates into CASSPLRTGGPYNEQFF.

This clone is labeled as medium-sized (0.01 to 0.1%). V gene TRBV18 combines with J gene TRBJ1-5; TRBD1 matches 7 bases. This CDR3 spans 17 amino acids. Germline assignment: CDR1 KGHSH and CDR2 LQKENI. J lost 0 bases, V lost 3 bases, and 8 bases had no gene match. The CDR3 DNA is TGTGCCAGCTCACCGACAGGGCCCGATTATAGCAATCAGCCCCAGCATTTT. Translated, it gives CASSPTGPDYSNQPQHF.

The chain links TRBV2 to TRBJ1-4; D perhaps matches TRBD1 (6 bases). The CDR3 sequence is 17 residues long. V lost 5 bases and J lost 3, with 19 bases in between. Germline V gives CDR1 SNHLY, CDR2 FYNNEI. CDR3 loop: CASSTGQLWVANEKLFF. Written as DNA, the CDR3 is TGTGCCAGCAGTACTGGACAGTTGTGGGTCGCTAATGAAAAACTGTTTTTT.

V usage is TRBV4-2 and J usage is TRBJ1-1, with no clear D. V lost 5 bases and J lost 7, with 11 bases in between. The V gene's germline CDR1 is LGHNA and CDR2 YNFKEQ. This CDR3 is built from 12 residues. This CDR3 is CASSLSLSEAFF. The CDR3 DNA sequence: TGTGCCAGCAGCTTATCCCTTAGTGAAGCTTTCTTT.

The CDR3 DNA reads as TGCGCCAGCAGCTTGGATGGACAGGACCTCGGCTACACCTTC. The encoded protein is CASSLDGQDLGYTF. V and J are TRBV5-1 and TRBJ1-2, with 7 bases that match TRBD1. Germline CDR1 reads SGHRS; CDR2 reads YFSETQ. V trimming: 0 bases; J trimming: 8 bases; junction bases outside the gene matches: 7. The CDR3 is made up of 14 amino acids. Variable domain in full (rest from reference TRBV5-1 and TRBJ1-2): KAGVTQTPRYLIKTRGQQVTLSCSPISGHRSVSWYQQTPGQGLQFLFEYFSETQRNKGNFPGRFSGRQFSNSRSEMNVSTLELGDSALYLCASSLDGQDLGYTFGSGTRLTVV.

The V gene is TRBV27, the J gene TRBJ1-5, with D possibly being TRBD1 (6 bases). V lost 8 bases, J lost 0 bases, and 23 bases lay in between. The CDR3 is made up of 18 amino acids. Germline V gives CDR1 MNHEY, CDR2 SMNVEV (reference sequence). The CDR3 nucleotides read TGTGCCAGCGTCGGCAGGGGAAAATTCCTCTATAGCAATCAGCCCCAGCATTTT. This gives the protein CASVGRGKFLYSNQPQHF.

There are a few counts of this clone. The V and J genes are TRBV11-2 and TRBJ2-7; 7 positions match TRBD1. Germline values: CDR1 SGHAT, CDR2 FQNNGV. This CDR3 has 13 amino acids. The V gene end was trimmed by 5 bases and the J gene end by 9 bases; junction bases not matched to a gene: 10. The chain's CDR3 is CASSPYRGLGQYF. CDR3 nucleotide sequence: TGTGCCAGCAGCCCTTACAGGGGATTGGGGCAGTACTTC. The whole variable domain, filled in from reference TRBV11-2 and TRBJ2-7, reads EAGVAQSPRYKIIEKRQSVAFWCNPISGHATLYWYQQILGQGPKLLIQFQNNGVVDDSQLPKDRFSAERLKGVDSTLKIQPAKLEDSAVYLCASSPYRGLGQYFGPGTRLTVT.

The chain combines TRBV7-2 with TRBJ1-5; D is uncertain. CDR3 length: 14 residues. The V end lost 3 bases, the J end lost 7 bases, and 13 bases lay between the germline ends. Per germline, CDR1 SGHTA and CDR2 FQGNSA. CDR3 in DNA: TGTGCCAGCAGCTTCAGCCCCAACGGGCAGCCCCAGCATTTT. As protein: CASSFSPNGQPQHF.

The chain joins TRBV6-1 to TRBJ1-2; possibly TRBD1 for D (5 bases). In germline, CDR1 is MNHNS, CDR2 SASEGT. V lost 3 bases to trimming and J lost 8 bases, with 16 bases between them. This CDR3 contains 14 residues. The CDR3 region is CASSDPGTVFGYTF. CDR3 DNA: TGTGCCAGCAGTGATCCCGGGACGGTGTTCGGCTACACCTTC.

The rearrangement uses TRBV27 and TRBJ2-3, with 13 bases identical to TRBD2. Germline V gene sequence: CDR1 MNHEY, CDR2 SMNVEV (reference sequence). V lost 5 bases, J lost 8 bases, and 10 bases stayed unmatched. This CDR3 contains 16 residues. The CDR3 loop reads CASSALLAGGPGTQYF. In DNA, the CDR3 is TGTGCCAGCAGTGCTTTACTAGCGGGGGGGCCTGGTACGCAGTATTTT.

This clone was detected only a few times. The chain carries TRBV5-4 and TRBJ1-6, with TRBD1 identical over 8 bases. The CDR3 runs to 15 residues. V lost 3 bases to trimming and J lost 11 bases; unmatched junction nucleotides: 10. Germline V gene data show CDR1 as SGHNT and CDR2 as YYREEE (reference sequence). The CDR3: CASSSGQVVEAPLHF. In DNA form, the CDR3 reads TGTGCCAGCAGCTCGGGACAGGTGGTAGAGGCACCCCTCCACTTT. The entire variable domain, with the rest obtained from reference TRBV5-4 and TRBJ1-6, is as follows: ETGVTQSPTHLIKTRGQQVTLRCSSQSGHNTVSWYQQALGQGPQFIFQYYREEENGRGNFPPRFSGLQFPNYSSELNVNALELDDSALYLCASSSGQVVEAPLHFGNGTRLTVT.

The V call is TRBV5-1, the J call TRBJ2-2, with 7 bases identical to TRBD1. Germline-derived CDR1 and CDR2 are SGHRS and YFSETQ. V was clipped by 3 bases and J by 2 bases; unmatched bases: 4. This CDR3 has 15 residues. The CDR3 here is CASSSGTANTGELFF. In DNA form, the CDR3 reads TGCGCCAGCAGCTCCGGGACAGCCAACACCGGGGAGCTGTTTTTT.

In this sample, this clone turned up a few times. CDR3 region: CASSPRTTDEQYF. The CDR3 nucleotides read TGTGCCAGCTCACCAAGGACTACCGACGAGCAGTACTTC. The rearrangement links TRBV18 to TRBJ2-7; TRBD2 might be the D (6 bases). The CDR3 is 13 amino acids. Trimming left V 2 bases short and J 5 bases short, with 10 bases between. Looked up from germline, CDR1 is KGHSH and CDR2 is LQKENI.

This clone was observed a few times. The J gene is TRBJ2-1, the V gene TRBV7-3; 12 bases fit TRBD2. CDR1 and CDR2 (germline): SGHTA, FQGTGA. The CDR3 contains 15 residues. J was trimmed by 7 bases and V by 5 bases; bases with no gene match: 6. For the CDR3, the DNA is TGTGCCAGCAGCCCCAGACTAGCGGGGGTAAATGAGCAGTTCTTC. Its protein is CASSPRLAGVNEQFF.

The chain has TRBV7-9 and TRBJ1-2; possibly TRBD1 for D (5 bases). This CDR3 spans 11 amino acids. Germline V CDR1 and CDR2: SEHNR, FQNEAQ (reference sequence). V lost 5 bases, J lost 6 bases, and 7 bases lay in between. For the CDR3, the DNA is TGTGCCAGCAGCCGGGGCCATGGCTACACCTTC. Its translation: CASSRGHGYTF. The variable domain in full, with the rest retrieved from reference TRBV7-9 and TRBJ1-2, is DTGVSQNPRHKITKRGQNVTFRCDPISEHNRLYWYRQTLGQGPEFLTYFQNEAQLEKSRLLSDRFSAERPKGSFSTLEIQRTEQGDSAMYLCASSRGHGYTFGSGTRLTVV.

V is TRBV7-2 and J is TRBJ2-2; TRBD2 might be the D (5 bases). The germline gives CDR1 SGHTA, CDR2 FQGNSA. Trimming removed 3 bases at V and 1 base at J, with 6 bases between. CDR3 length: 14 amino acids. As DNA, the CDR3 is TGTGCCAGCAGCTTTGCGGGGAACACCGGGGAGCTGTTTTTT. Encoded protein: CASSFAGNTGELFF.